These T cell receptor beta chains were read from a single sample in a study of T cells in Graves' hyperthyroidism and ophthalmopathy. TCRdb passed the multiplex PCR reads through MiXCR, listing each CDR3 protein once. Among about 420,000 distinct CDR3 sequences listed, approximately 14% were seen once. Input material: blood. The receptors here all came from a woman under 30 with Graves' hyperthyroidism. Both conserved end residues are part of each CDR3. Each record gives: V gene, J gene, CDR3 protein.

TRBV12-3/TRBV12-4,TRBJ1-1,CASSFSGTLMNTEAFF
TRBV7-2,TRBJ1-2,CASSPRAGGGYGYTF
TRBV4-3,TRBJ1-6,CASSQDSQGRGSPLHF
TRBV12-3/TRBV12-4,TRBJ2-7,CASSPSRGEQYF
TRBV20-1,TRBJ2-1,CSASKMAYNEQFF
TRBV7-9,TRBJ1-6,CASRSSLGGSYNSPLHF
TRBV7-8,TRBJ2-5,CASSLVAVGETQYF
TRBV6-6,TRBJ1-1,CASSYSLLNTEAFF
TRBV6-1,TRBJ1-1,CASRRQGVGGKNTEAFF
TRBV18,TRBJ1-5,CASSPQRAGGLGNQPQHF
TRBV19,TRBJ1-2,CASTLTGSLDGYTF
TRBV28,TRBJ2-7,CASSPAGGARDEQYF
TRBV6-1,TRBJ1-6,CASRELSGENSPLHF
TRBV12-3/TRBV12-4,TRBJ2-3,CASSLAAGGSTDTQYF
TRBV5-1,TRBJ1-1,CASSSLIQGSTMNTEAFF
TRBV6-5,TRBJ1-5,CASSYSLGRGSNQPQHF
TRBV10-3,TRBJ2-5,CAIRDPEGGTQYF
TRBV5-1,TRBJ2-4,CASSLEVTGEHVQYF
TRBV7-2,TRBJ2-2,CASSSPAPNTGELFF
TRBV20-1,TRBJ1-1,CSARGTGTDTEAFF
TRBV20-1,TRBJ1-1,CSARRRNTEAFF
TRBV20-1,TRBJ2-1,CSASRGSSYNEQFF
TRBV2,TRBJ2-1,CTSRGLAGVYNEQFF
TRBV28,TRBJ2-7,CASSSAGSSSYEQYF